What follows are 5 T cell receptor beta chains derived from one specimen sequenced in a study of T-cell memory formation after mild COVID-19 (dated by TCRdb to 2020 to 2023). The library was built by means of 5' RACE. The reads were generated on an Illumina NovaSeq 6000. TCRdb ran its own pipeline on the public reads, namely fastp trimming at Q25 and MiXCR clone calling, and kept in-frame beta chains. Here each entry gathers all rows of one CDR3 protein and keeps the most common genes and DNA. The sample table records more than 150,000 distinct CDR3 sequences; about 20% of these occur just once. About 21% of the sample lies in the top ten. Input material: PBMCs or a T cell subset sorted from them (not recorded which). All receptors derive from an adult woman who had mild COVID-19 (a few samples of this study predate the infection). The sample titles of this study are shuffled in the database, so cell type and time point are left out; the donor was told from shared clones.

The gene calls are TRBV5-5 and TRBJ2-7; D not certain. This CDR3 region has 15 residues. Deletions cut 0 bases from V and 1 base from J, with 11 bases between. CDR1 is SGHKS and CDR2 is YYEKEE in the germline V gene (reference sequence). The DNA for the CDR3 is TGTGCCAGCAGCTTGGACGCTCTACAGTCCTACGAGCAGTACTTC. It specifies CASSLDALQSYEQYF.

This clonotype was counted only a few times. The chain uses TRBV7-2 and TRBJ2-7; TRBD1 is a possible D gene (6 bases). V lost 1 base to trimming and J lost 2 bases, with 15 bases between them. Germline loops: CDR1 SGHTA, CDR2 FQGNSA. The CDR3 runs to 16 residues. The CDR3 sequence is CASSLVVFQGTYEQYF. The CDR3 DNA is TGTGCCAGCAGCTTAGTTGTGTTTCAGGGGACCTACGAGCAGTACTTC.

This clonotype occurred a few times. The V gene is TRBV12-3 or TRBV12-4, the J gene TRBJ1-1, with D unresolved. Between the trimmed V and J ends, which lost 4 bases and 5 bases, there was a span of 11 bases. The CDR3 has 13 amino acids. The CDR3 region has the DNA TGTGCCAGCAGTTCGCATGCAACTACTGAAGCTTTCTTT. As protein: CASSSHATTEAFF.

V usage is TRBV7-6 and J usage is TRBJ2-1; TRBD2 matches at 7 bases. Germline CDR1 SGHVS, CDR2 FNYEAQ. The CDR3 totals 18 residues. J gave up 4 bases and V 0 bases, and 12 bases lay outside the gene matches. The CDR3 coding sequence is TGTGCCAGCAGCTTAGCGCCGTCGGGCGGGGGTGCTTACAATGAGCAGTTCTTC. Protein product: CASSLAPSGGGAYNEQFF.

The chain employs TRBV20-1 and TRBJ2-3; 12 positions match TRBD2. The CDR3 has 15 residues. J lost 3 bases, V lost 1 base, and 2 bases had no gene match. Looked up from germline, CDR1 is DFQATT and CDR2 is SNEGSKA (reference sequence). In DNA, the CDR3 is TGCAGTGCTAGAGGACTAGCGGGAGTGACAGATACGCAGTATTTT. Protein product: CSARGLAGVTDTQYF.